This T cell receptor beta chain was retrieved from a study of tumor-infiltrating lymphocytes in oesophageal squamous cell carcinoma. MiXCR, run by TCRdb on the PCR reads, gives a single entry per CDR3 protein. The sample contains around 15,000 distinct CDR3 sequences, 40% to 60% of which appear only once. Germline lookup yields CDR1 MNHNS and CDR2 SASEGT. This CDR3 is built from 12 residues. The TCR was taken from a male donor with esophageal squamous cell carcinoma. V gene TRBV6-1 combines with J gene TRBJ1-1, with D uncertain. The last part of the DNA fits TRBJ2-7 better; the J call may be wrong. The sample comprised esophageal tumor tissue. The CDR3: CASSESGYEQYF. Written as DNA, the CDR3 is TGTGCCAGCAGTGAATCCGGCTACGAGCAGTACTTC.